Included here is one T cell receptor (beta chain) sequence, with context. The data were taken from a study of blood T cell repertoires in COVID-19. Study in general: Acute and convalescent COVID-19 samples came from the United States, Italy and Spain. The cDNA or gDNA used as material had been derived from T cells, B-cell-depleted T cells, or PBMCs.

The CDR3 is 14 residues long. From germline, CDR1 is SGHAT and CDR2 FQNNGV. V lost 3 bases and J lost 4, with 13 bases in between. In the original analysis: Amplification with reference gene primers provided the estimates of nucleated cell counts. Sequencing was performed with immunoSEQ multiplex PCR; in TCRdb, only in-frame clones are kept and a portion is missing. V, J and clone size derive from that table, while D and trimming were established from the DNA sequence. The table records 130,000 to 150,000 clones, 75% to 85% of them present only once. The rearrangement links TRBV11-2 to TRBJ2-7, with TRBD1 as a possible D gene (6 bases). The receptor was isolated from a man aged 60-69 years with active or convalescent COVID-19. Material for sequencing was peripheral blood. The CDR3 DNA follows: TGTGCCAGCAGCTTCAGGGGACCTCCGTACGAGCAGTACTTC. Translating gives CASSFRGPPYEQYF.